What follows describes a single TCR beta chain. The source of the sample is a study of T-cell reconstitution after alpha-beta-depleted transplantation in children. The CDR3 has 16 amino acids. In germline, CDR1 is MNHEY, CDR2 SMNVEV (reference sequence). Germline trimming cut 2 bases from V and 3 bases from J; bases unmatched to any gene: 5. The authors prepared the TCRbeta library with unique molecular identifiers. TCRdb passed the PCR reads through MiXCR, listing each CDR3 protein once. The data show some 840,000 distinct CDR3 sequences, with about 15% seen just once and approximately 5% held by the top ten.

The source was PBMCs, mostly from graft donor cells, collected 360 days after TCRalphabeta/CD19-depleted stem cell transplant. The receptor comes from a male patient aged 10 to 17 who had a stem cell transplant for acute lymphoblastic leukemia, so the T cells may come from the graft donor. The chain carries TRBV27 and TRBJ1-5, with 9 bases that match TRBD1. The CDR3 DNA reads TGTGCCAGCAGTTTAGAGGGACAGGGCTTCAATCAGCCCCAGCATTTT. Its translation is CASSLEGQGFNQPQHF.